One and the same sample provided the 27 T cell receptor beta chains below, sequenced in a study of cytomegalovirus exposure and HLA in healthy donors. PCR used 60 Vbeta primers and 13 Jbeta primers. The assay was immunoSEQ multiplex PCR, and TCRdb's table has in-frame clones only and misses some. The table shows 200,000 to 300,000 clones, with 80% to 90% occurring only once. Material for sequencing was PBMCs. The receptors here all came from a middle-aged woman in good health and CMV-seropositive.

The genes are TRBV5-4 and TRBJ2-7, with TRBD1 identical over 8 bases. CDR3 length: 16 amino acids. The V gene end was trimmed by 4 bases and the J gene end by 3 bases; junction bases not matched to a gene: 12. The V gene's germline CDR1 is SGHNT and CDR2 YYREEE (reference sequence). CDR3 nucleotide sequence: TGTGCCAGCAGCGGCATCCAGGGGGCTCCTTTCTACGAGCAGTACTTC. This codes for CASSGIQGAPFYEQYF.

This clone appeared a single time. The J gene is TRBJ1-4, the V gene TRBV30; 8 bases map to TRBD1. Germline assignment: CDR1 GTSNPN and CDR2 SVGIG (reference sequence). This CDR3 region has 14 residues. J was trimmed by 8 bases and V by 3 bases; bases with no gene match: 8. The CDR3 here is CAWSPDRVGEKLFF. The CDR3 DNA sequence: TGTGCCTGGAGCCCGGACAGGGTCGGGGAAAAACTGTTTTTT.

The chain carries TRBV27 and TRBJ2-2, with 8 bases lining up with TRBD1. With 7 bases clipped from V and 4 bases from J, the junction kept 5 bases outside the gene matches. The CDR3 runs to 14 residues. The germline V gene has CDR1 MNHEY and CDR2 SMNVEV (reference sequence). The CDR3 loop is CASKYRGITGELFF. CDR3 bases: TGTGCCAGCAAGTACAGGGGGATCACCGGGGAGCTGTTTTTT.

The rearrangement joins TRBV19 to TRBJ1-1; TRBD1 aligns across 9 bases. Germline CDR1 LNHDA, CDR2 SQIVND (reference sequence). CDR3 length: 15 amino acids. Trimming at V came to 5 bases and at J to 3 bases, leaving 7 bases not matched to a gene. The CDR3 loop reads CASSPQTGGDTEAFF. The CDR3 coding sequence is TGTGCCAGTAGTCCGCAGACAGGGGGGGACACTGAAGCTTTCTTT.

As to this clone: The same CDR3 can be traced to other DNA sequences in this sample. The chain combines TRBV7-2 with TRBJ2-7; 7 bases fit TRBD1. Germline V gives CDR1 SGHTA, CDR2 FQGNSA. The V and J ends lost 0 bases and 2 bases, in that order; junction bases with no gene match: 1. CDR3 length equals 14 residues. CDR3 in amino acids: CASSLAGTAYEQYF. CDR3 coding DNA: TGTGCCAGCAGCTTAGCTGGGACAGCCTACGAGCAGTACTTC. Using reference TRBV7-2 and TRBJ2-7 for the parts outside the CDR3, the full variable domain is GAGVSQSPSNKVTEKGKDVELRCDPISGHTALYWYRQSLGQGLEFLIYFQGNSAPDKSGLPSDRFSAERTGGSVSTLTIQRTQQEDSAVYLCASSLAGTAYEQYFGPGTRLTVT.

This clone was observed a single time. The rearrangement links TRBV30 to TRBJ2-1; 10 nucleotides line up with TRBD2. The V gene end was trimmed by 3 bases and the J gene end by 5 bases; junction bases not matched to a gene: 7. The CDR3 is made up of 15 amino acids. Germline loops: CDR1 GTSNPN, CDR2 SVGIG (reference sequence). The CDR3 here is CAWSFGTSANNEQFF. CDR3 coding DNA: TGTGCCTGGAGCTTCGGGACTAGCGCCAACAATGAGCAGTTCTTC.

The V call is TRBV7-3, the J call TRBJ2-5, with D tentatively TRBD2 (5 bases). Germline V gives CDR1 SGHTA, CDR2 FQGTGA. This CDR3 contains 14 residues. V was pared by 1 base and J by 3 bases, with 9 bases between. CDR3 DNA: TGTGCCAGCAGCTTAAAAGGGAGAGAAGAGACCCAGTACTTC. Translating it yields CASSLKGREETQYF.

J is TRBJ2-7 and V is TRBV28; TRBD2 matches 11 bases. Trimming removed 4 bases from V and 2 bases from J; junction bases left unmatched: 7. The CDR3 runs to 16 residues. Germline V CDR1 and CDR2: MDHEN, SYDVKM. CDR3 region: CASSSEHSGRAYEQYF. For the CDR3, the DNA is TGTGCCAGCAGTTCCGAGCATAGCGGGAGGGCCTACGAGCAGTACTTC.

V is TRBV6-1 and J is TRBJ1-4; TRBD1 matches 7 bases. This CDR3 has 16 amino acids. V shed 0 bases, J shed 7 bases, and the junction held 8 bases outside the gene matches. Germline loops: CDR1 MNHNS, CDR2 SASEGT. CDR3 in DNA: TGTGCCAGCAGTGAAGCGCTTCGAGGGGGCGTTGAAAAACTGTTTTTT. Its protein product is CASSEALRGGVEKLFF.

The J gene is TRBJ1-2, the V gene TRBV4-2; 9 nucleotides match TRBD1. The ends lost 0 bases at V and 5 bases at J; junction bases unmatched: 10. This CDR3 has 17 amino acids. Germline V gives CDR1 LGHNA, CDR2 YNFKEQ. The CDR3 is CASSQEGGQGEGYGYTF. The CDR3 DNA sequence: TGTGCCAGCAGCCAAGAGGGGGGACAGGGAGAGGGGTATGGCTACACCTTC.

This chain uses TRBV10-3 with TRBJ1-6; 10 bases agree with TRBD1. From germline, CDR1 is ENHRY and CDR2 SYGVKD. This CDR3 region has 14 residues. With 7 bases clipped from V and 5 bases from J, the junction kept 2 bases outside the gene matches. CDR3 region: CAIKGTGDNSPLHF. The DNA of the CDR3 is TGTGCCATCAAAGGGACAGGGGATAATTCACCCCTCCACTTT.

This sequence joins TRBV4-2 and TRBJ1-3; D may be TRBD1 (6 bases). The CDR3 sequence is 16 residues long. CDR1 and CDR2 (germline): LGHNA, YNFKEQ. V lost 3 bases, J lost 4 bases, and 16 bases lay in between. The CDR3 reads CASSQTYRDQGNTIYF. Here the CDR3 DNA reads TGTGCCAGCAGCCAGACCTACAGGGATCAGGGAAACACCATATATTTT.

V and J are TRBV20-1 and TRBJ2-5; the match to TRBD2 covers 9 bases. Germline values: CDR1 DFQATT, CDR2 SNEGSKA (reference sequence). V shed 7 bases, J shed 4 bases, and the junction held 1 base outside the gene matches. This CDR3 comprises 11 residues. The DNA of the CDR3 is TGCAGTGTAGCGGGAGTAGAGACCCAGTACTTC. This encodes CSVAGVETQYF.

The CDR3 bases are TGTGCCACTTCAACCCAGGACAGGGAAAGTCAGCCCCAGCATTTT. Amino acid sequence: CATSTQDRESQPQHF. V usage is TRBV28 and J usage is TRBJ1-5, with TRBD1 matching over 8 bases. Germline values: CDR1 MDHEN, CDR2 SYDVKM. The CDR3 is made up of 15 amino acids. V shed 10 bases and J 6 bases; nucleotides not matched to a gene: 14.

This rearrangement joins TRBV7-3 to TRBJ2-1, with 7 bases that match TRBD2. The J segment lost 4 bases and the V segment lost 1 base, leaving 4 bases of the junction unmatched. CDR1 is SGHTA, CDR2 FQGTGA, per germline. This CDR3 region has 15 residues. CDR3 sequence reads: CASSLKAGSYNEQFF. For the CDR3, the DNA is TGTGCCAGCAGCTTAAAAGCGGGAAGTTACAATGAGCAGTTCTTC.

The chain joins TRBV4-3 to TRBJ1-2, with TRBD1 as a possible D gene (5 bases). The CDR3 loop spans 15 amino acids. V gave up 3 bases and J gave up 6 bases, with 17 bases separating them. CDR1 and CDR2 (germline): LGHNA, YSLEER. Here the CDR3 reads CASSHTQGFQDGYTF. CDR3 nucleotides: TGCGCCAGCAGCCATACCCAGGGCTTTCAAGATGGCTACACCTTC.

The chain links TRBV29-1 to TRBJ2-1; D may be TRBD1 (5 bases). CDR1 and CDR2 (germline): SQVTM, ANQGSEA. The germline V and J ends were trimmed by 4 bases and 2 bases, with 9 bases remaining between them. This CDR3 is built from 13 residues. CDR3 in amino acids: CSVVAGTYNEQFF. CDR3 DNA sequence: TGCAGCGTTGTCGCAGGGACCTACAATGAGCAGTTCTTC.

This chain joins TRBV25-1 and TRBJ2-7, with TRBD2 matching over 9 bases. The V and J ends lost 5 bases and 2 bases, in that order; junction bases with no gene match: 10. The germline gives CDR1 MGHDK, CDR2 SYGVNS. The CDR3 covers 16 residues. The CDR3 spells CASSLLSSGGPYEQYF. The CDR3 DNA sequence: TGTGCCAGCAGTCTCCTAAGTAGCGGGGGACCCTACGAGCAGTACTTC.

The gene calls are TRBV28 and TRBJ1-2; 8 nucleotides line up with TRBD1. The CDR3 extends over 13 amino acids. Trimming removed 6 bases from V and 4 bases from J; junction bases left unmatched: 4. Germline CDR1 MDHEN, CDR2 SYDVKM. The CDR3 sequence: CASRLGQAYGYTF. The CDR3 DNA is TGTGCCAGCAGATTGGGACAGGCCTATGGCTACACCTTC.

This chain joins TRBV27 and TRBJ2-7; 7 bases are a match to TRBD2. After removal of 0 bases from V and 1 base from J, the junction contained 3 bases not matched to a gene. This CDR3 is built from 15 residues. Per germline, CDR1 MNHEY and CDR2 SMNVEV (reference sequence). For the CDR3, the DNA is TGTGCCAGCAGTTTATCTTCCGGGAGGTCCTACGAGCAGTACTTC. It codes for CASSLSSGRSYEQYF.

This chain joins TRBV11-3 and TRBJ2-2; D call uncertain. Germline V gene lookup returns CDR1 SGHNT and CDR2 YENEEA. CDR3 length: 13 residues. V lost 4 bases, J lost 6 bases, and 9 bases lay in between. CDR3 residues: CASSYGGAGELFF. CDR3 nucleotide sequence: TGTGCCAGCAGCTACGGCGGTGCCGGGGAGCTGTTTTTT.

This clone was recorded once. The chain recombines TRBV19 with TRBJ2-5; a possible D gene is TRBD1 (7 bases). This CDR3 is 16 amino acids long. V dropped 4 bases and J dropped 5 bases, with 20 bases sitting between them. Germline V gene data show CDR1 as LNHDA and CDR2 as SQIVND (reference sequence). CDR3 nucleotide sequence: TGTGCCAGTAGTACGGGACGGGCCAGGGGGGTGGAGACCCAGTACTTC. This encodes CASSTGRARGVETQYF.

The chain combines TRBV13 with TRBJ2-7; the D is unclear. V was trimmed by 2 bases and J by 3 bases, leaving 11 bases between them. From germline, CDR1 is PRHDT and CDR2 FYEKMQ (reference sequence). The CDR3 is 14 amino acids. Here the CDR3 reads CASSLSQQFYEQYF. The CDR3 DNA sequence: TGTGCCAGCAGCTTATCACAGCAATTCTACGAGCAGTACTTC. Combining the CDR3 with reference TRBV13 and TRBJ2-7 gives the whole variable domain AAGVIQSPRHLIKEKRETATLKCYPIPRHDTVYWYQQGPGQDPQFLISFYEKMQSDKGSIPDRFSAQQFSDYHSELNMSSLELGDSALYFCASSLSQQFYEQYFGPGTRLTVT.

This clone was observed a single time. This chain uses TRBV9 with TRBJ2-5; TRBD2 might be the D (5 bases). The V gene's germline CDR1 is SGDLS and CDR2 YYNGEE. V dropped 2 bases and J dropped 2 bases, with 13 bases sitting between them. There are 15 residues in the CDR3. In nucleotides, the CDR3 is TGTGCCAGCAGCGTTTCCACCGGGATACAAGAGACCCAGTACTTC. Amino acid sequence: CASSVSTGIQETQYF.

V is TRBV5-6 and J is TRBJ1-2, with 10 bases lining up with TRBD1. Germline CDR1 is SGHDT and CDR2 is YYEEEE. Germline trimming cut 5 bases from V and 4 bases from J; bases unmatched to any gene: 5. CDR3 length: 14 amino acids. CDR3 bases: TGTGCCAGCAGAGACAGGGGGCGCGTCTATGGCTACACCTTC. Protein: CASRDRGRVYGYTF.

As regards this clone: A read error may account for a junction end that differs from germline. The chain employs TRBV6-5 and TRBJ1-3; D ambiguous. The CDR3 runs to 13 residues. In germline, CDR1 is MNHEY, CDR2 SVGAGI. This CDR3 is CASKRRTGNTTYF. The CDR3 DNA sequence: TGTGCCAGCAAACGACGGACTGGAAACACCACATATTTT.

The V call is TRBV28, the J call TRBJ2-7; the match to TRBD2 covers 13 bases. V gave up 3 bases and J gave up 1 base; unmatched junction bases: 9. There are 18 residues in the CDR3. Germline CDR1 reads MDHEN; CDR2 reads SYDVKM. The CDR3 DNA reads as TGTGCCAGCAGTTTCGCCGTAAGGACTAGCGGGAGTTCCTACGAGCAGTACTTC. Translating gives CASSFAVRTSGSSYEQYF.